Shown below are 11 T cell receptor beta chains from a single sample sequenced in a study of cytomegalovirus exposure and HLA in healthy donors. The PCR had 60 Vbeta and 13 Jbeta primers. Profiling relied on immunoSEQ multiplex PCR, and the TCRdb table lists in-frame clones only, not all of them. The table includes fewer than 200,000 clones, roughly four fifths detected once. Sequencing input: PBMCs. The receptors stem from a woman younger than 30 in good health and CMV-seronegative.

The genes are TRBV19 and TRBJ2-3; TRBD2 matches 10 bases. V gave up 5 bases and J gave up 4 bases; unmatched junction bases: 6. The germline CDR1 and CDR2 sequences are LNHDA and SQIVND (reference sequence). The CDR3 spans 15 residues. In nucleotides, the CDR3 is TGTGCCAGTAGTCCTGGGACTAGCGACGCAGATACGCAGTATTTT. Translating gives CASSPGTSDADTQYF.

This clone has a handful of counts. The gene calls are TRBV6-1 and TRBJ1-2; D not certain. The germline V gene has CDR1 MNHNS and CDR2 SASEGT. V lost 7 bases, J lost 2 bases, and 5 bases lay in between. This CDR3 region has 11 residues. The CDR3 DNA sequence: TGTGCCAGCATAACAAACTATGGCTACACCTTC. It translates to CASITNYGYTF.

V and J are TRBV10-1 and TRBJ1-1, with 7 bases matching TRBD1. CDR1 WNHNN and CDR2 SYGVQD come from the germline V gene (reference sequence). J lost 5 bases, V lost 8 bases, and 8 bases had no gene match. This CDR3 contains 13 residues. The DNA of the CDR3 is TGCGCCAGCCCCGAGGGGGCAGAGACTGAAGCTTTCTTT. Its translation is CASPEGAETEAFF.

V gene TRBV7-2 combines with J gene TRBJ2-7; 11 bases align to TRBD2. After removal of 5 bases from V and 2 bases from J, the junction contained 5 bases not matched to a gene. The CDR3 has 15 amino acids. Germline V gene data show CDR1 as SGHTA and CDR2 as FQGNSA. The CDR3 nucleotides are TGTGCCAGCAGCCTAGGGACTAGCGGCACCTACGAGCAGTACGTC. The encoded protein is CASSLGTSGTYEQYV.

The J gene is TRBJ2-3, the V gene TRBV21-1; TRBD2 reflects the table's D call only, with no check against the DNA. TRBV21-1 is flagged as a pseudogene. The CDR3 is 16 residues long. CDR3 DNA: TGTGCCAGCAGCCCACGTCTGGGGGGTAGCACAGATACGCAGTATTTT. It specifies CASSPRLGGSTDTQYF.

The chain employs TRBV19 and TRBJ1-5, with a weak D call TRBD1 (5 bases). The CDR3 runs 15 residues. The germline V gene has CDR1 LNHDA and CDR2 SQIVND (reference sequence). Trimming removed 1 base at V and 6 bases at J, with 13 bases between. This CDR3 is CASSIGPQGGQPQHF. The CDR3 DNA reads as TGTGCCAGTAGTATAGGTCCCCAGGGTGGTCAGCCCCAGCATTTT.

This sequence joins TRBV5-4 and TRBJ2-3; no reliable D call. Germline CDR1 is SGHNT and CDR2 is YYREEE (reference sequence). The CDR3 consists of 13 residues. Between the trimmed V and J ends, which lost 4 bases and 3 bases, there was a span of 9 bases. The CDR3 region is CASSRSDTDTQYF. CDR3 coding DNA: TGTGCCAGCAGCCGAAGCGATACAGATACGCAGTATTTT.

The chain combines TRBV9 with TRBJ2-1; 7 nucleotides align to TRBD1. V lost 4 bases and J lost 4; bases outside the gene matches: 8. In germline, CDR1 is SGDLS, CDR2 YYNGEE. The CDR3 sequence is 15 residues long. The CDR3 here is CASSSTRDSYNEQFF. CDR3 bases: TGTGCCAGCAGCTCAACCCGGGACAGTTACAATGAGCAGTTCTTC.

The V and J genes are TRBV10-2 and TRBJ1-1; 10 nucleotides agree with TRBD1. Germline V gives CDR1 WSHSY, CDR2 SAAADI. The CDR3 is made up of 12 amino acids. J was trimmed by 3 bases and V by 8 bases; bases with no gene match: 0. This CDR3 reads CASGTGDTEAFF. CDR3 nucleotide sequence: TGCGCCAGCGGGACAGGGGACACTGAAGCTTTCTTT.

The chain employs TRBV4-3 and TRBJ2-7, with 7 bases lining up with TRBD1. The germline V gene encodes CDR1 LGHNA and CDR2 YSLEER. The ends lost 3 bases at V and 0 bases at J; junction bases unmatched: 5. The CDR3 length is 15 residues. This CDR3 reads CASSQYRDSSYEQYF. CDR3 sequence (DNA): TGCGCCAGCAGCCAGTACCGGGACAGCTCCTACGAGCAGTACTTC.

J is TRBJ1-2 and V is TRBV29-1; TRBD1 matches 7 bases. The length of the CDR3 is 12 residues. Germline CDR1 reads SQVTM; CDR2 reads ANQGSEA. The trim removed 3 bases at V and 6 bases at J, leaving 4 bases unmatched. The CDR3: CSVEGTVHGYTF. The CDR3 region has the DNA TGCAGCGTTGAGGGGACAGTACATGGCTACACCTTC.